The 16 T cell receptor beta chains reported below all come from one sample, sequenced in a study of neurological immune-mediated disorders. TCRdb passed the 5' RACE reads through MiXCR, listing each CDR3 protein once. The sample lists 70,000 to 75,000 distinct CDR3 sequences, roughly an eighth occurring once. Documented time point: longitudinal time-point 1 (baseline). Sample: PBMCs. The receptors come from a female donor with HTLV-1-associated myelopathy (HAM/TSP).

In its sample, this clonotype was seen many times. Written as DNA, the CDR3 is TGCGCCAGCAGAGAACAGCCCCAAGAGACCCAGTACTTC. Amino acids: CASREQPQETQYF. The chain links TRBV5-1 to TRBJ2-5, with unresolved D. Germline V gene lookup returns CDR1 SGHRS and CDR2 YFSETQ. V shed 5 bases and J shed 1 base, with 9 bases lying between them. The CDR3 contains 13 residues.

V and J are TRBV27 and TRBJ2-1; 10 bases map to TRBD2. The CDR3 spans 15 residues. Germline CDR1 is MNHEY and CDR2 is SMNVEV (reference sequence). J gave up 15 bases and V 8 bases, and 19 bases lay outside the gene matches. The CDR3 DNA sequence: TGTGCCAGCGCCAGACGGGGACTAGCGACTCCTAGGTGGTTCTTC. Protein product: CASARRGLATPRWFF.

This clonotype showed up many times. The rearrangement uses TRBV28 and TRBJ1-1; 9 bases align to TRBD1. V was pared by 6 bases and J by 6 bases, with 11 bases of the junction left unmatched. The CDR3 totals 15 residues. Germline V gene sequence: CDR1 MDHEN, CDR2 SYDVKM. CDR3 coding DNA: TGTGCCAGCAGAGACCCTACAGGGGGCTTGGCTGAAGCTTTCTTT. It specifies CASRDPTGGLAEAFF.

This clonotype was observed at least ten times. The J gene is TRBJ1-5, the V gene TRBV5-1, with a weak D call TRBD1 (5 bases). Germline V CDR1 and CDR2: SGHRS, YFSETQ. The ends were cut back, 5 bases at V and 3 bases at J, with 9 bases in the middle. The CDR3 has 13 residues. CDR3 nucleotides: TGCGCCAGCAGGACAGATCCCAATCAGCCCCAGCATTTT. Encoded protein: CASRTDPNQPQHF. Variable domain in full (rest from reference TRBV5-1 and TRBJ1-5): KAGVTQTPRYLIKTRGQQVTLSCSPISGHRSVSWYQQTPGQGLQFLFEYFSETQRNKGNFPGRFSGRQFSNSRSEMNVSTLELGDSALYLCASRTDPNQPQHFGDGTRLSIL.

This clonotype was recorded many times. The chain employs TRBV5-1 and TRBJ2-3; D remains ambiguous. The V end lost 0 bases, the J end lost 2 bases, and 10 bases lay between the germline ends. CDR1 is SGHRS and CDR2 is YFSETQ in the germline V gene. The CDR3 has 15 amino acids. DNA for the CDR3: TGCGCCAGCAGCTTGGCGCACCCTTTCACAGATACGCAGTATTTT. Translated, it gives CASSLAHPFTDTQYF.

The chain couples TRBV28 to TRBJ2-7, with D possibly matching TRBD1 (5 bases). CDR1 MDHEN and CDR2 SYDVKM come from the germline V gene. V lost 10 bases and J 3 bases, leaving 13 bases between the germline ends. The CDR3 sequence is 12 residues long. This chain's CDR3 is CATREVRYEQYF. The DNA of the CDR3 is TGTGCCACCAGGGAAGTCCGCTACGAGCAGTACTTC.

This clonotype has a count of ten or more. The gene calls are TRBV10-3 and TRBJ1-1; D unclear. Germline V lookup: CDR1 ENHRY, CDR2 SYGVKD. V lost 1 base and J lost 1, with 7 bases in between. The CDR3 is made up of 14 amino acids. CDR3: CAISEYYGNTEAFF. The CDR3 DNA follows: TGTGCCATCAGTGAGTATTACGGGAACACTGAAGCTTTCTTT.

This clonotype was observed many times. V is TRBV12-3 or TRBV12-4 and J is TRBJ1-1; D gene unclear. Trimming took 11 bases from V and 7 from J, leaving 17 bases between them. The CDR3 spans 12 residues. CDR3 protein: CACTRSEGEAFF. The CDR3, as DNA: TGTGCCTGCACACGTTCGGAGGGTGAAGCTTTCTTT.

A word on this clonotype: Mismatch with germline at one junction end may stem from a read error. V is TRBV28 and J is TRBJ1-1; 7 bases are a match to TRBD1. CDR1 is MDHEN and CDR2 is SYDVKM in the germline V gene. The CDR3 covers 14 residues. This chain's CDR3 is CSSSQTGRATEAFF. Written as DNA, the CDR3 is TGTTCCAGCAGCCAGACAGGGCGGGCCACAGAAGCTTTCTTT.

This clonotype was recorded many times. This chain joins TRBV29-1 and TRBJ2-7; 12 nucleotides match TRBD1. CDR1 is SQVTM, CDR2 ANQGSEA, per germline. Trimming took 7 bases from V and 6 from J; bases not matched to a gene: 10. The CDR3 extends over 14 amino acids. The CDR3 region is CSAKTGTGGSEQYF. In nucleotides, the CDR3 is TGCAGCGCTAAAACCGGGACAGGGGGCAGCGAGCAGTACTTC.

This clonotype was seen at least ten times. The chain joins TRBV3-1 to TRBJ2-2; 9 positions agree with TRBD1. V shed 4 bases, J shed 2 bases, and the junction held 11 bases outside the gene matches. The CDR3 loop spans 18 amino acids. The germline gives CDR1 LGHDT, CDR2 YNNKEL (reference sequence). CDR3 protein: CASSLHRDRVVNTGELFF. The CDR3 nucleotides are TGTGCCAGCAGCCTCCACCGGGACAGGGTCGTCAACACCGGGGAGCTGTTTTTT.

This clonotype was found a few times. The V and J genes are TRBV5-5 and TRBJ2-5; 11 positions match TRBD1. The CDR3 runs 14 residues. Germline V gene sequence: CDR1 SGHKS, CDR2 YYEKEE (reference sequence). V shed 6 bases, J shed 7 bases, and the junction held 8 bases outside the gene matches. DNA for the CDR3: TGTGCCAGCAAAATGGGACAGGGGGGCCTGACCCAGTACTTC. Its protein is CASKMGQGGLTQYF.

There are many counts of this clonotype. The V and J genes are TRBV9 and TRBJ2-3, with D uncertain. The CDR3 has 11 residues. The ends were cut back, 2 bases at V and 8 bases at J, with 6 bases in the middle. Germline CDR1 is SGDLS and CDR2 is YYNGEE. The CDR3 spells CASSVSGTQYF. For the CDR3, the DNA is TGTGCCAGCAGCGTCTCCGGTACGCAGTATTTT.

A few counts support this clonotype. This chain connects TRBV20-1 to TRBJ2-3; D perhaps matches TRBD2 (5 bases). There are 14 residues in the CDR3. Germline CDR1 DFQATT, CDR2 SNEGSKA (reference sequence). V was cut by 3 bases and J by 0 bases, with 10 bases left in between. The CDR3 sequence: CSARGEVSTDTQYF. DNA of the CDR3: TGCAGTGCTAGGGGAGAAGTGAGCACAGATACGCAGTATTTT.

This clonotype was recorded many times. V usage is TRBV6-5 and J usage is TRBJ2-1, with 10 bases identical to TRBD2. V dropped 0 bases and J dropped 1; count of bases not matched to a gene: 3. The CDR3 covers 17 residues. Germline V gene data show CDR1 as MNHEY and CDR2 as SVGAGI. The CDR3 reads CASSYSGSGGSYNEQFF. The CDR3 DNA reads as TGTGCCAGCAGTTACTCTGGTAGCGGGGGGTCCTACAATGAGCAGTTCTTC.

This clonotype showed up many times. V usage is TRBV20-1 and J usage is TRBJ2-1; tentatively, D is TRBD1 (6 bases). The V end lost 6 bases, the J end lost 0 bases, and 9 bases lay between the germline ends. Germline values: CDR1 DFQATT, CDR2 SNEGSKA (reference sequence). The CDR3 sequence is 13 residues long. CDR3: CSAGQFSYNEQFF. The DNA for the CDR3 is TGCAGTGCCGGACAGTTCTCCTACAATGAGCAGTTCTTC.